What follows is one T cell receptor beta chain and its context. This record comes from a study of blood T cell repertoires in COVID-19. The overall study: The United States, Italy and Spain were the sources of the acute and convalescent COVID-19 samples. PBMCs, B-cell-depleted T cells, or T cells were the source of the cDNA or gDNA that made up the material.

The CDR3 has 12 amino acids. Trimming removed 1 base at V and 8 bases at J, with 7 bases between. Per germline, CDR1 SGDLS and CDR2 YYNGEE. Authors' data handling: Reference gene primer amplification gave estimated nucleated cell counts. Measured with immunoSEQ multiplex PCR; TCRdb has only the in-frame clones, and not every one. That table furnishes V, J and clone size, whereas the DNA furnished D and trimming. The sample lists roughly 220,000 clones, more than 80% occurring once. Sequencing input: peripheral blood. The sequence came from a man younger than 45 who had recovered from COVID-19. The J gene is TRBJ1-5, the V gene TRBV9; D gene ambiguous. As DNA, the CDR3 is TGTGCCAGCAGCGTATTCCTAAAGCCCCAGCATTTT. Amino acids: CASSVFLKPQHF.